A single sample gave rise to the 12 T cell receptor beta chains below, sequenced in a study of identical twins. One entry per CDR3 protein, called by TCRdb with MiXCR from the 5' RACE reads. The sample comprises some 710,000 distinct CDR3 sequences, roughly 6.2% of which are singletons, and around 1.7% rests with the top ten. The sample taken for sequencing was naive T cells sorted from blood. The source is a man aged 18 to 30 in good health.

This clonotype has just a few counts. This chain uses TRBV18 with TRBJ1-4; D uncertain. The V end lost 2 bases, the J end lost 12 bases, and 13 bases lay between the germline ends. This CDR3 contains 13 residues. Germline V gene data show CDR1 as KGHSH and CDR2 as LQKENI. The CDR3 bases are TGTGCCAGCTCACCATCCCGGGAATCGGAACTGTTTTTT. Protein sequence: CASSPSRESELFF. Full variable domain (rest looked up from reference TRBV18 and TRBJ1-4): NAGVMQNPRHLVRRRGQEARLRCSPMKGHSHVYWYRQLPEEGLKFMVYLQKENIIDESGMPKERFSAEFPKEGPSILRIQQVVRGDSAAYFCASSPSRESELFFGSGTQLSVL.

The chain employs TRBV29-1 and TRBJ2-7; perhaps D is TRBD1 or TRBD2 (6 bases each). Germline CDR1 SQVTM, CDR2 ANQGSEA. The CDR3 extends over 14 amino acids. Trimming left V 5 bases short and J 1 base short, with 15 bases between. The CDR3 DNA is TGCAGCGTTAGGGATAGGGGGGCATCCTACGAGCAGTACTTC. It codes for CSVRDRGASYEQYF.

This clonotype was counted a few times. The chain combines TRBV28 with TRBJ1-5, with TRBD1 as a possible D gene (6 bases). Germline V gene lookup returns CDR1 MDHEN and CDR2 SYDVKM. Trimming pared 7 bases from V and 4 bases from J, leaving 8 bases between. The CDR3 is made up of 12 amino acids. CDR3 loop: CASTRGNQPQHF. CDR3 in DNA: TGTGCCAGCACCAGGGGAAATCAGCCCCAGCATTTT.

This clonotype was found many times. The chain joins TRBV7-3 to TRBJ2-3, with D tentatively TRBD2 (5 bases). The CDR3 is 15 amino acids. Germline CDR1 reads SGHTA; CDR2 reads FQGTGA. V shed 5 bases and J shed 0 bases, with 12 bases lying between them. The CDR3 here is CASSRTRASTDTQYF. In DNA form, the CDR3 reads TGTGCCAGCAGCCGTACTAGGGCTAGCACAGATACGCAGTATTTT.

This clonotype was detected ten times or more. The chain has TRBV6-5 and TRBJ1-2; a possible D gene is TRBD1 (5 bases). This CDR3 comprises 14 residues. V gave up 0 bases and J gave up 4 bases, with 9 bases separating them. The germline CDR1 and CDR2 sequences are MNHEY and SVGAGI. The CDR3 reads CASSYSGQGYGYTF. CDR3 nucleotides: TGTGCCAGCAGTTACTCGGGGCAGGGCTATGGCTACACCTTC.

CDR3 DNA sequence: TGCAGTGCTAGAGATTGGAGCCAACGCTCCTACAATGAGCAGTTCTTC. This encodes CSARDWSQRSYNEQFF. The chain is built from TRBV20-1 and TRBJ2-1; D gene uncertain. V was pared by 0 bases and J by 0 bases, with 12 bases between. CDR1 DFQATT and CDR2 SNEGSKA come from the germline V gene (reference sequence). This CDR3 region has 16 residues.

This clonotype came up a few times. The DNA for the CDR3 is TGTGCCAGCAGCAAGGGACTAGCGGGAGTCTACGAGCAGTACTTC. Its translation: CASSKGLAGVYEQYF. V and J are TRBV6-2 or TRBV6-3 and TRBJ2-7, with 14 bases aligning to TRBD2. Germline V lookup: CDR1 MNHEY, CDR2 SVGEGT. CDR3 length: 15 amino acids. With V trimmed by 6 bases and J by 3 bases, 4 bases remained unmatched.

In its sample, this clonotype was seen a few times. This chain links TRBV20-1 with TRBJ2-7; D is undetermined. The CDR3 loop spans 13 amino acids. Trimming stripped 0 bases from V and 3 bases from J, with 9 bases between. The germline V gene has CDR1 DFQATT and CDR2 SNEGSKA (reference sequence). The CDR3 nucleotides are TGCAGTGCTAGAGACAATGGACGCTACGAGCAGTACTTC. It yields the protein CSARDNGRYEQYF.

This clonotype was seen ten or more times. The chain has TRBV29-1 and TRBJ2-2, with 7 bases fitting TRBD1. This CDR3 comprises 15 residues. Trimming cost V 7 bases and J 0 bases; bases outside gene matches: 8. The germline V gene has CDR1 SQVTM and CDR2 ANQGSEA. CDR3 nucleotides: TGCAGCGGGGGATCCGGGACAGCGAACACCGGGGAGCTGTTTTTT. It is translated as CSGGSGTANTGELFF.

The chain is built from TRBV3-1 and TRBJ2-5; 10 bases line up with TRBD1. Unmatched junction bases numbered 10, after V lost 6 bases and J lost 3 bases. Per the germline V gene, CDR1 is LGHDT and CDR2 is YNNKEL (reference sequence). The length of the CDR3 is 16 residues. CDR3 sequence: CASSQPGQGFEETQYF. In DNA, the CDR3 is TGTGCCAGCAGTCAACCGGGACAGGGGTTTGAAGAGACCCAGTACTTC.

The rearrangement links TRBV7-2 to TRBJ2-4, with D perhaps matching TRBD1 or TRBD2 (6 bases each). Germline V gene lookup returns CDR1 SGHTA and CDR2 FQGNSA. With 5 bases removed from V and 5 bases from J, the gap between germline ends came to 19 bases. This CDR3 contains 16 residues. The DNA for the CDR3 is TGTGCCAGCAGCCCGCTGAGGGCCGGGGGCCAAAACATTCAGTACTTC. Its protein product is CASSPLRAGGQNIQYF.

The rearrangement uses TRBV4-1 and TRBJ2-4; 9 bases match TRBD2. The length of the CDR3 is 17 residues. Germline assignment: CDR1 MGHRA and CDR2 YSYEKL. Trimming removed 5 bases from V and 0 bases from J; junction bases left unmatched: 8. For the CDR3, the DNA is TGCGCCAGCAGCTACAGACTAGCGGAAATAGCCAAAAACATTCAGTACTTC. It encodes CASSYRLAEIAKNIQYF.